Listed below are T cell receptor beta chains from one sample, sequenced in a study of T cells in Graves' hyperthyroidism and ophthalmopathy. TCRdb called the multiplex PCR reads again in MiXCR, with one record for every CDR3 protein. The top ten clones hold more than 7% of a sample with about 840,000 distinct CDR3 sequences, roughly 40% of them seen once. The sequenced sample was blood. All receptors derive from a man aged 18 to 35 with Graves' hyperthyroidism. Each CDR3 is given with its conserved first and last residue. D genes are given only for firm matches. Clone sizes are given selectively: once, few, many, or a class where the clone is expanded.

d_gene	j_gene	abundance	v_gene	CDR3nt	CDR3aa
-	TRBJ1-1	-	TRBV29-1	TGCAGCGTCAAGAGGGTGCAGGGAGGCTCGGGAGCTTTCTTT	CSVKRVQGGSGAFF
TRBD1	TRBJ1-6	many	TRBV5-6	TGTGCCAGCAGCTGGGGGACAGGGGCTTCACCCCTCCACTTT	CASSWGTGASPLHF
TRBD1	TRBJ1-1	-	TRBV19	TGTGCCAGTAGTATCCACAGGGGGAACACTGAAGCTTTCTTT	CASSIHRGNTEAFF
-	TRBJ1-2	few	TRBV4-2	TGTGCCAGCAGCCAGCGTAGGGAGCATGGCTACACCTTC	CASSQRREHGYTF
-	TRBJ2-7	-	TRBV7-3	TGTGCCAGCAGCTTAGCGAGTGGAATTATCTCCTACGAGCAGTACTTC	CASSLASGIISYEQYF
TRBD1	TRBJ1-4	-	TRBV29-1	TGCAGCGTCGGACAGGGGAGGAAACTGTTTTTT	CSVGQGRKLFF
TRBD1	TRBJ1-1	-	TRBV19	TGTGCCAGTAGTATAGATCGACAGGGGGGGGACACTGAAGCTTTCTTT	CASSIDRQGGDTEAFF
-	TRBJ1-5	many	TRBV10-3	TGTGCCATCGGCCCAAGCAATCAGCCCCAGCATTTT	CAIGPSNQPQHF
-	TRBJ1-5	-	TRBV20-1	TGCAGTGCTAGTACTTTCGATACCGGAGGGCCCCGGCATTTT	CSASTFDTGGPRHF
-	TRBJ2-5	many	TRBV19	TGTGCCAGTAGTTCCCCAGGGGCGGAGACCCAGTACTTC	CASSSPGAETQYF
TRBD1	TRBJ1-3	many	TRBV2	TGTGCCAGCACCGGGGACAGGGGAAACACCATATATTTT	CASTGDRGNTIYF
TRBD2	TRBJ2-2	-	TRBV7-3	TGTGCCAGCAGCCATTCCGGGACTAGCGGCAACACCGGGGAGCTGCTTTTT	CASSHSGTSGNTGELLF
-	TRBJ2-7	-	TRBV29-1	TGCAGCATCTTGGCGTTACACTCCTACGAGCAGTACTTC	CSILALHSYEQYF
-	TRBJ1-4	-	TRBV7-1	TGTGCCAGCAGCTCCAACCGGGGACGCGGCACTAATGAAAAACTGTTTTTT	CASSSNRGRGTNEKLFF
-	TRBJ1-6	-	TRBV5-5	TGTGCCAGCAGCTTCGGTACGGACACAAGTAATTCACCCCTCCACTTT	CASSFGTDTSNSPLHF
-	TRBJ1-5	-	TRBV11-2	TGTGCCAGCAGCCCCCGGGGGCAGATTAATCAGCCCCAGCATTTT	CASSPRGQINQPQHF
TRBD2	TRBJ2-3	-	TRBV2	TGTGCCAGCAGTGGTCCTTATACTAGCGGGATAGGAGATACGCAGTATTTT	CASSGPYTSGIGDTQYF
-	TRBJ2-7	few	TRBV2	TGTGCCAGCAGTGAAGAGGGGCACATGGGGGCGTACAACGAGCAGTACTTC	CASSEEGHMGAYNEQYF
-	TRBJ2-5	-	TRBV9	TGTGCCAGCAGCGTAGAAGGGGGGCCAGAGACCCAGTACTTC	CASSVEGGPETQYF
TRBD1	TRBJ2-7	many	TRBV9	TGTGCCAGCAGCCCACACCATAGACAGGGAAGGTACGAGCAGTACTTC	CASSPHHRQGRYEQYF
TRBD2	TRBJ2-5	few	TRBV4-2	TGTGCCAGCCTAAGCGGGGGGGAGATGGAGACCCAGTACTTC	CASLSGGEMETQYF
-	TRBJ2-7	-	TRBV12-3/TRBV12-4	TGTGCCAGCAGCCTCGGGCCCCGACAACGGGAGTACTTC	CASSLGPRQREYF
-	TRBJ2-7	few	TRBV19	TGTGCCAGTAGTCTCAGCACAGGGAGGTCCTACGAGCAGTACTTC	CASSLSTGRSYEQYF
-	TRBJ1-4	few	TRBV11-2	TGTGCCAGCAGTCCGAGGGCCAGGGACGAAACTAATGAAAAACTGTTTTTT	CASSPRARDETNEKLFF
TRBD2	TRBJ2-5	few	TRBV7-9	TGTGCCAGCAGCCAGCTCCGGGGGGGCCAAGAGACCCAGTACTTC	CASSQLRGGQETQYF
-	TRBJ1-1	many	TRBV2	TGTGCCAGCAGCCCTCGGTCGAACACTGAAGCTTTCTTT	CASSPRSNTEAFF
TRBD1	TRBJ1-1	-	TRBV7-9	TGTGCCAGCACTCCGACAGGGGGCATAACTGAAGCTTTCTTT	CASTPTGGITEAFF
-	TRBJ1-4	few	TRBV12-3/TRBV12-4	TGTGCCAGCAGTTTTTCCGGCTACGAAAAACTGTTTTTT	CASSFSGYEKLFF
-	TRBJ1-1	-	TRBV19	TGTGCCGTTAACACTGAAGCTTTCTTT	CAVNTEAFF
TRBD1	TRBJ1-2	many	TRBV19	TGTGCCAGTAGTTTGGACAGGGGGGCTAACTATGGCTACACCTTC	CASSLDRGANYGYTF
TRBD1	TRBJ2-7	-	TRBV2	TGTGCCAGCAGGGGGACAGGGAATTCCTACGAGCAGTACTTC	CASRGTGNSYEQYF
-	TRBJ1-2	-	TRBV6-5	TGTGCCAGCGGCCTGGGGGGGGGCTACACCTTC	CASGLGGGYTF
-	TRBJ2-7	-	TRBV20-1	TGCAGTGCTAGAGAAGGAGGGACAGATTACTACGAGCAGTACTTC	CSAREGGTDYYEQYF
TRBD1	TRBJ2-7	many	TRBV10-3	TGTGCCATCAGTGACCAGGGGGCGGTCTACGAGCAGTACTTC	CAISDQGAVYEQYF
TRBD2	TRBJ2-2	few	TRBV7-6	TGTGCTAGCAGCTTAGCACCGGGACTAGCGGGAGTTGGGAACACCGGGGAGCTGTTTTTT	CASSLAPGLAGVGNTGELFF
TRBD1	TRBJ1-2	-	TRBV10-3	TGTGCCATCAGTGAATATGGACAGGGCGACTATGGCTACACCTTC	CAISEYGQGDYGYTF
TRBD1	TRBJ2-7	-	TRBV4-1	TGCGCCAGCAGCCAAGAGTGGACAGGGCGATACGAGCAGTACTTC	CASSQEWTGRYEQYF
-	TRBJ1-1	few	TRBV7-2	TGTGCCAGCAGCTTAGCAGGGGCGAGTCTGACTGAAGCTTTCTTT	CASSLAGASLTEAFF
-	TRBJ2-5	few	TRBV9	TGTGCCAGCAACATACTTAGGGAGACCCAGTACTTC	CASNILRETQYF
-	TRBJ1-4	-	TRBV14	TGTGCCAGCAGCTCCCGACGGGCAACTAATGAAAAACTGTTTTTT	CASSSRRATNEKLFF
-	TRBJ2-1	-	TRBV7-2	TGTGCCAGCAGCTTAGGGCTAGGGTACAATGAGCAGTTCTTC	CASSLGLGYNEQFF
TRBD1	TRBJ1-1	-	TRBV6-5	TGTGCCAGCAGGACAGGGGCGCGAGTGGTTAGCACTGAAGCTTTCTTT	CASRTGARVVSTEAFF
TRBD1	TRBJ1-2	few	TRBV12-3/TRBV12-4	TGTGCCAGCAGCTCTCAGGGGGACTATGGCTACACCTTC	CASSSQGDYGYTF
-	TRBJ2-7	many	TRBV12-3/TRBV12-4	TGTGCCAGCAAGGGCAGGGGGGACGAGCAGTACTTC	CASKGRGDEQYF
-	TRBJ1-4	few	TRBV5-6	TGTGCCAGCAGCTTGGATCGGATGAATGAAAAACTGTTTTTT	CASSLDRMNEKLFF
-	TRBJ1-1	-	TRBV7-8	TGTGCCAGCAGCCGGGACCGCATGGGACTAGGTGAAGCTTTCTTT	CASSRDRMGLGEAFF
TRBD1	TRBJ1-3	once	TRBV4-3	TGCGCCAGCAGCCAAGGTCCGCAGGGGGCGCGAGGAAACACCATATATTTT	CASSQGPQGARGNTIYF
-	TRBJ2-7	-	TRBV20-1	TGCAGTGCTATTCCAGGGGCCTACGAGCAGTACTTC	CSAIPGAYEQYF
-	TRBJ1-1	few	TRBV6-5	TGTGCCAGCAGTTACTCAGGCTTGATGAACACTGAAGCTTTCTTT	CASSYSGLMNTEAFF
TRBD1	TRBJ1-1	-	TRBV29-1	TGCAGCAGTGAAGGAAACAGGGGCACTGAAGCTTTCTTT	CSSEGNRGTEAFF